Below are 3 T cell receptor beta chains sequenced from a single sample in a study of OX40 agonist ivuxolimab in advanced cancers. Measured with immunoSEQ multiplex PCR; TCRdb has only the in-frame clones, and not every one. This sample has about 79,000 clones, with more than 80% found just once. The starting material was CD4+ or CD8+ T cells sorted from blood, obtained in a trial of the OX40 agonist ivuxolimab. These receptors were obtained from an adult with an advanced solid tumor such as melanoma, head and neck, liver or kidney cancer.

The sample holds one count of this clone. CDR3 loop: CASSSFSGNEQYF. The CDR3 nucleotides are TGCGCCAGCAGCTCCTTTAGTGGCAACGAGCAGTACTTC. The chain carries TRBV5-1 and TRBJ2-7; the D is unclear. The CDR3 covers 13 residues. Germline V gives CDR1 SGHRS, CDR2 YFSETQ. The V gene lost 3 bases and the J gene lost 5 bases, with 12 bases spanning the gap.

This rearrangement joins TRBV7-9 to TRBJ2-1; unclear D gene. There are 15 residues in the CDR3. CDR1 and CDR2 (germline): SEHNR, FQNEAQ (reference sequence). V lost 1 base and J lost 3, with 10 bases in between. As DNA, the CDR3 is TGTGCCAGCAGCTTAGAACCAGGCAGCTACAATGAGCAGTTCTTC. This sequence encodes CASSLEPGSYNEQFF.

The chain carries TRBV10-3 and TRBJ2-3; D possibly corresponds to TRBD1 (6 bases). Germline CDR1 ENHRY, CDR2 SYGVKD. This CDR3 contains 14 residues. Trimming left V 10 bases short and J 3 bases short, with 17 bases between. CDR3 loop: CANSQGGTTDTQYF. The CDR3 nucleotides read TGTGCCAACTCACAGGGCGGAACGACAGATACGCAGTATTTT.